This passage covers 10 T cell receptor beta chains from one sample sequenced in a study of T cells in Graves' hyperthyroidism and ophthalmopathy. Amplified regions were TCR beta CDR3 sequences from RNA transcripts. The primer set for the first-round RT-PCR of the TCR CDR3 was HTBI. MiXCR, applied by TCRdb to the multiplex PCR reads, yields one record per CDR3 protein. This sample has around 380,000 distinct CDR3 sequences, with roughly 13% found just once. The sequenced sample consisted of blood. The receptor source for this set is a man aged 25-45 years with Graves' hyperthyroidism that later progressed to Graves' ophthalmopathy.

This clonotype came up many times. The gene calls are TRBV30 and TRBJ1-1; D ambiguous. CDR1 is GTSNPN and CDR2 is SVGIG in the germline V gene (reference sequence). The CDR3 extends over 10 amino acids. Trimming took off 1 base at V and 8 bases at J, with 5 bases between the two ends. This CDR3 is CAWSGTEAFF. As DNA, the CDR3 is TGTGCCTGGAGTGGGACCGAAGCTTTCTTT.

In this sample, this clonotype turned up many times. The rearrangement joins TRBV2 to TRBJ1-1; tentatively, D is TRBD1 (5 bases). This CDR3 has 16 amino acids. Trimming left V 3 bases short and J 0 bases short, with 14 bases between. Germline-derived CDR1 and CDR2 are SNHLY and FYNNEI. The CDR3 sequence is CASSEPLGRMNTEAFF. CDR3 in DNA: TGTGCCAGCAGTGAGCCCCTGGGACGGATGAACACTGAAGCTTTCTTT.

CDR3 residues: CASSLASGQGFNEQFF. The DNA for the CDR3 is TGCGCCAGCAGCTTGGCCTCAGGACAGGGCTTTAATGAGCAGTTCTTC. The chain joins TRBV5-1 to TRBJ2-1, with 8 bases that match TRBD1. Unmatched junction bases numbered 9, after V lost 0 bases and J lost 7 bases. Germline CDR1 is SGHRS and CDR2 is YFSETQ. This CDR3 spans 16 amino acids.

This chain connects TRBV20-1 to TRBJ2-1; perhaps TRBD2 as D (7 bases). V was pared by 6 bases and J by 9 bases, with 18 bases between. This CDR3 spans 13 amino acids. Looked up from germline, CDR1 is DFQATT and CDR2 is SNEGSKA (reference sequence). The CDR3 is CSALNGGAPEQFF. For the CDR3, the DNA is TGCAGTGCCCTAAATGGGGGGGCCCCTGAGCAGTTCTTC.

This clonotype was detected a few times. The CDR3 DNA reads TGTGCCAGCAGGTTGAGACTAGATAGGTCCGCAGATACGCAGTATTTT. Translating it yields CASRLRLDRSADTQYF. The chain joins TRBV6-2 or TRBV6-3 to TRBJ2-3; tentative D call: TRBD2 (6 bases). V was trimmed by 6 bases and J by 4 bases, leaving 20 bases between them. The CDR3 spans 16 residues. The germline gives CDR1 MNHEY, CDR2 SVGEGT.

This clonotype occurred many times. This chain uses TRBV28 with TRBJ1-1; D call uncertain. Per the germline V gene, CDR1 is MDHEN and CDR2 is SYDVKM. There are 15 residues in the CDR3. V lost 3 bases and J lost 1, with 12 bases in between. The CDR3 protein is CASSLIDRRNTEAFF. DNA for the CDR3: TGTGCCAGCAGTTTGATTGACCGACGGAACACTGAAGCTTTCTTT.

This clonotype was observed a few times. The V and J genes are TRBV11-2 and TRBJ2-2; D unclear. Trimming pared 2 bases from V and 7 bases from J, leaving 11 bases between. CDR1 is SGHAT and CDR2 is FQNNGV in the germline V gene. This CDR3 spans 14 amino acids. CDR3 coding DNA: TGTGCCAGCAGCTTACTCGCGGCCGACGGGGAGCTGTTTTTT. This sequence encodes CASSLLAADGELFF.

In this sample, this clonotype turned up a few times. CDR3 region: CSARSTGTDTQYF. For the CDR3, the DNA is TGCAGTGCCCGGAGCACGGGCACAGATACGCAGTATTTT. V and J are TRBV20-1 and TRBJ2-3; no clear D gene. Trimming stripped 6 bases from V and 1 base from J, with 11 bases between. Germline V gene data show CDR1 as DFQATT and CDR2 as SNEGSKA (reference sequence). This CDR3 has 13 amino acids.

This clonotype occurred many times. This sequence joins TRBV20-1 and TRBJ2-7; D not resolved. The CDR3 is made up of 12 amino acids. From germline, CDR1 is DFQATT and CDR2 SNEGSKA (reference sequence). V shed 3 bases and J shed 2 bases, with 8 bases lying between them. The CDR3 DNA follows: TGCAGTGCTAGGGACCGCGCCTACGAGCAGTACTTC. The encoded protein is CSARDRAYEQYF.

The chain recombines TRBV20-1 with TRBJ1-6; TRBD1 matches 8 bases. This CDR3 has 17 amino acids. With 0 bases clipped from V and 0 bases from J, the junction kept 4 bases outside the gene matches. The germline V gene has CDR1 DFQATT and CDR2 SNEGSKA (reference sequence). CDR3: CSARDLDRGSYNSPLHF. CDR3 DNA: TGCAGTGCTAGAGATTTAGACAGGGGCTCCTATAATTCACCCCTCCACTTT.